This T cell receptor beta chain was identified during a study of human T cells and chemical hapten exposure. A few counts support this clonotype. The antigen is undetermined. Trimming stripped 1 base from V and 5 bases from J, with 12 bases between. The CDR3 has 15 residues. The germline gives CDR1 SGHTA, CDR2 FQGNSA. Each CDR3 protein is one row after TCRdb ran MiXCR on the RACE reads. The sample records some 120,000 distinct CDR3 sequences, about 12% being singletons. Study-wide results and caveats: Sensitizing with DPC caused no change in TCRs above 1 in 1000 frequency.

The time point is: patch test 1, 2 weeks after DPC sensitization. As for treatment: therapeutic diphenylcyclopropenone sensitization with weekly scalp DPC. Those who donated were patients with alopecia, 18 to 70 years of age, and suitable for DPC. Sequencing started from total RNA isolated from unfractionated whole blood. The material sequenced was whole blood, taken in connection with sensitization to the hapten diphenylcyclopropenone (DPC). The J gene is TRBJ1-5, the V gene TRBV7-2, with a possible D match to TRBD1 (5 bases). The sequence derives from a woman aged 50 to 60 with alopecia areata. Some clones in this sample may be carry-over from other donors' samples. Here the CDR3 reads CASSLVSGLDQPQHF. CDR3 sequence (DNA): TGTGCCAGCAGCTTAGTATCAGGGTTGGATCAGCCCCAGCATTTT.